These 19 T cell receptor beta chains originate from one sample sequenced in a study of T-cell reconstitution after alpha-beta-depleted transplantation in children. Molecular barcoding with unique molecular identifiers was used for the TCRbeta library. TCRdb called the PCR reads again in MiXCR, with one record for every CDR3 protein. Found here are fewer than 150,000 distinct CDR3 sequences, more than 20% of them singletons; the top ten hold more than 9%. The material was PBMCs, mostly from graft donor cells, obtained 180 days after TCRalphabeta/CD19-depleted stem cell transplant. These receptors were collected from a male patient between 2 and 10 years old who had a stem cell transplant for chronic granulomatous disease, so the T cells may come from the graft donor.

This clonotype was seen more than once but under ten times. J is TRBJ1-6 and V is TRBV20-1; 10 bases agree with TRBD1. The germline V gene has CDR1 DFQATT and CDR2 SNEGSKA (reference sequence). The CDR3 contains 14 residues. V lost 6 bases and J lost 6; bases outside the gene matches: 5. CDR3 DNA: TGCAGTGCAATCCGGGACAGGGGTAATTCACCCCTCCACTTT. Its protein is CSAIRDRGNSPLHF.

This clonotype appeared a few times. The V and J genes are TRBV5-1 and TRBJ2-7; D is possibly TRBD1 (6 bases). Germline V gene data show CDR1 as SGHRS and CDR2 as YFSETQ. The CDR3 is 14 residues long. With 0 bases removed from V and 3 bases from J, the gap between germline ends came to 10 bases. CDR3 coding DNA: TGCGCCAGCAGCTTGGGACAGGACCTCTACGAGCAGTACTTC. It codes for CASSLGQDLYEQYF.

This sequence joins TRBV28 and TRBJ2-1; tentatively, D is TRBD1 (6 bases). This CDR3 has 13 amino acids. In germline, CDR1 is MDHEN, CDR2 SYDVKM. V lost 9 bases and J 3 bases, leaving 12 bases between the germline ends. The CDR3 nucleotides read TGTGCCAGTCTTGGACAGATCTACAATGAGCAGTTCTTC. Its translation: CASLGQIYNEQFF.

This clonotype was recorded many times. This sequence joins TRBV14 and TRBJ2-1, with D uncertain. The germline V gene has CDR1 SGHDN and CDR2 FVKESK. This CDR3 has 16 amino acids. V was shortened by 5 bases and J by 5 bases, with 19 bases between the two germline ends. The CDR3 nucleotides read TGTGCCAGCAGCAGTACTCGCGTGACAATCAACAATGAGCAGTTCTTC. As protein: CASSSTRVTINNEQFF.

V usage is TRBV5-1 and J usage is TRBJ2-5, with D unresolved. The germline V gene encodes CDR1 SGHRS and CDR2 YFSETQ. Trimming left V 4 bases short and J 0 bases short, with 7 bases between. This CDR3 contains 13 residues. CDR3 protein: CASSPRYQETQYF. The CDR3 nucleotides are TGCGCCAGCAGCCCCAGGTACCAAGAGACCCAGTACTTC. Full variable domain (outside the CDR3, taken from reference TRBV5-1 and TRBJ2-5): KAGVTQTPRYLIKTRGQQVTLSCSPISGHRSVSWYQQTPGQGLQFLFEYFSETQRNKGNFPGRFSGRQFSNSRSEMNVSTLELGDSALYLCASSPRYQETQYFGPGTRLLVL.

The J gene is TRBJ2-3, the V gene TRBV15; D not certain. Germline assignment: CDR1 LNHNV and CDR2 YYDKDF (reference sequence). V was shortened by 4 bases and J by 10 bases, with 12 bases between the two germline ends. The CDR3 totals 12 residues. CDR3 loop: CATSTVSRPQYF. CDR3 bases: TGTGCCACCAGCACCGTTAGCCGTCCGCAGTATTTT.

This clonotype occurred many times. The chain uses TRBV5-6 and TRBJ2-1, with 9 positions matching TRBD2. CDR1 is SGHDT and CDR2 is YYEEEE in the germline V gene. V lost 2 bases, J lost 2 bases, and 11 bases stayed unmatched. This CDR3 comprises 18 residues. CDR3 sequence: CASSFSRAGLAPYNEQFF. The CDR3 region has the DNA TGTGCCAGCAGCTTTAGTAGGGCGGGACTAGCCCCCTACAATGAGCAGTTCTTC.

J is TRBJ1-2 and V is TRBV20-1; 8 bases align to TRBD1. In germline, CDR1 is DFQATT, CDR2 SNEGSKA (reference sequence). Trimming at V came to 4 bases and at J to 4 bases, leaving 17 bases not matched to a gene. The CDR3 loop spans 17 amino acids. CDR3 region: CSANIPGQVVYPYGYTF. The CDR3 nucleotides read TGCAGTGCTAATATCCCGGGACAGGTCGTCTACCCCTATGGCTACACCTTC.

V gene TRBV12-3 or TRBV12-4 combines with J gene TRBJ1-2; 8 bases are a match to TRBD1. CDR3 length equals 15 residues. V trimming: 0 bases; J trimming: 8 bases; junction bases outside the gene matches: 8. CDR3 sequence: CASSLAKGQVIGYTF. DNA for the CDR3: TGTGCCAGCAGTTTAGCCAAGGGACAGGTGATCGGCTACACCTTC.

This clonotype showed up just a few times. The chain uses TRBV5-1 and TRBJ2-7, with TRBD2 matching over 11 bases. CDR1 and CDR2 from the germline V gene are SGHRS and YFSETQ. The CDR3 spans 14 residues. Trimming took 8 bases from V and 7 from J; bases not matched to a gene: 11. CDR3 loop: CASRLAGITGEQYF. The CDR3, as DNA: TGCGCCAGTCGACTAGCGGGAATTACGGGAGAGCAGTACTTC.

This clonotype was counted many times. The rearrangement uses TRBV7-2 and TRBJ2-7; 7 bases agree with TRBD2. The CDR3 totals 16 residues. CDR1 is SGHTA and CDR2 is FQGNSA in the germline V gene. The ends lost 5 bases at V and 2 bases at J; junction bases unmatched: 12. This CDR3 reads CASSRTGRGTTYEQYF. CDR3 nucleotides: TGTGCCAGCAGCCGAACCGGGCGGGGGACCACCTACGAGCAGTACTTC.

This clonotype was found many times. The chain recombines TRBV15 with TRBJ2-1; 13 nucleotides line up with TRBD2. Germline CDR1 LNHNV, CDR2 YYDKDF (reference sequence). CDR3 length: 17 residues. The junction had 6 bases not matched to a gene; V was cut back by 2 bases and J by 5 bases. As DNA, the CDR3 is TGTGCCACCAGCAGACCGGTGACTAGCGGGAGGAACAATGAGCAGTTCTTC. Protein: CATSRPVTSGRNNEQFF.

This chain joins TRBV7-2 and TRBJ2-3, with D perhaps TRBD2 (7 bases). Germline CDR1 SGHTA, CDR2 FQGNSA. Between the trimmed V and J ends, which lost 6 bases and 5 bases, there was a span of 18 bases. The CDR3 loop spans 15 amino acids. In nucleotides, the CDR3 is TGTGCCAGCAGTGGTGAGGGGGGGCATGGAGATACGCAGTATTTT. Its protein is CASSGEGGHGDTQYF.

At least ten counts were recorded for this clonotype. This chain uses TRBV29-1 with TRBJ2-1; D assignment may be TRBD1 or TRBD2 (5 bases each). CDR3 length: 10 residues. V lost 4 bases to trimming and J lost 7 bases, with 5 bases between them. Germline-derived CDR1 and CDR2 are SQVTM and ANQGSEA. CDR3 region: CSVGGNEQFF. DNA for the CDR3: TGCAGCGTTGGGGGGAATGAGCAGTTCTTC.

This clonotype was recorded a few times. The chain joins TRBV15 to TRBJ2-7; TRBD1 is a possible D gene (6 bases). The V gene lost 0 bases and the J gene lost 4 bases, with 10 bases spanning the gap. There are 14 residues in the CDR3. Looked up from germline, CDR1 is LNHNV and CDR2 is YYDKDF (reference sequence). CDR3 sequence reads: CATSRDRGQYEQYF. The CDR3 nucleotides read TGTGCCACCAGCAGAGACAGGGGACAATACGAGCAGTACTTC. The full variable domain, its missing parts supplied by reference TRBV15 and TRBJ2-7, is DAMVIQNPRYQVTQFGKPVTLSCSQTLNHNVMYWYQQKSSQAPKLLFHYYDKDFNNEADTPDNFQSRRPNTSFCFLDIRSPGLGDTAMYLCATSRDRGQYEQYFGPGTRLTVT.

V and J are TRBV12-3 or TRBV12-4 and TRBJ2-1; D could derive from TRBD1 or TRBD2 (6 bases each). The V end lost 6 bases, the J end lost 9 bases, and 18 bases lay between the germline ends. CDR3 length: 14 amino acids. The DNA for the CDR3 is TGTGCCAGCAGCTTTGGAACAGGGACTGGTGAGCAGTTCTTC. Its translation is CASSFGTGTGEQFF.

The chain joins TRBV7-2 to TRBJ2-5, with 12 bases lining up with TRBD2. This CDR3 is 15 amino acids long. The germline V gene encodes CDR1 SGHTA and CDR2 FQGNSA. Losses at the gene ends were 3 bases for V and 2 bases for J; bases not matched to a gene: 1. This CDR3 reads CASSFGLAGQETQYF. The CDR3 DNA follows: TGTGCCAGCAGCTTTGGACTAGCGGGGCAAGAGACCCAGTACTTC.

This clonotype was counted a few times. The chain employs TRBV27 and TRBJ2-1; 7 nucleotides agree with TRBD2. The V segment lost 4 bases and the J segment 7 bases; nucleotides outside the gene matches: 7. This CDR3 region has 14 residues. In germline, CDR1 is MNHEY, CDR2 SMNVEV (reference sequence). The CDR3 loop is CASSSLTSLNEQFF. CDR3 DNA sequence: TGTGCCAGCAGTTCCCTGACTAGCCTTAATGAGCAGTTCTTC.

This clonotype was found many times. V and J are TRBV6-5 and TRBJ2-7, with D perhaps TRBD1 or TRBD2 (5 bases each). Germline V gene data show CDR1 as MNHEY and CDR2 as SVGAGI. The CDR3 totals 15 residues. V lost 2 bases and J 3 bases, leaving 14 bases between the germline ends. Here the CDR3 DNA reads TGTGCCAGCAGTTACCAGGGTCAACTAGTCTACGAGCAGTACTTC. The encoded protein is CASSYQGQLVYEQYF.